This T cell receptor (beta chain) was captured in a study of T cells after yellow fever vaccination. The germline V gene has CDR1 MNHEY and CDR2 SVGAGI. This CDR3 contains 17 residues. V trimming: 0 bases; J trimming: 7 bases; junction bases outside the gene matches: 8. This clonotype was seen many times. MiXCR, run by TCRdb on the 5' RACE reads, gives a single entry per CDR3 protein. The sample records about 220,000 distinct CDR3 sequences, 3% to 4% being singletons. The source of this sequence is a man younger than 35 who received the YFV17D yellow fever vaccine. Here the sequenced sample was CD4+ T cells sorted from PBMCs, taken 10 days after the yellow fever booster vaccination. This chain links TRBV6-5 with TRBJ2-3; 12 bases align to TRBD2. Written as DNA, the CDR3 is TGTGCCAGCAGTTACTCAGGTCTAGCGGGGGGGATTCATACGCAGTATTTT. Protein product: CASSYSGLAGGIHTQYF.